A single sample is the source of the 7 T cell receptor beta chains below, sequenced in a study of blood T cell repertoires in COVID-19. Profiling relied on immunoSEQ multiplex PCR, and the TCRdb table lists in-frame clones only, not all of them. In the table there are just over 300,000 clones, 75% to 90% of which are singletons. Specimen: PBMCs or T cells enriched from blood (not recorded which). The receptor set was obtained from a young man who had recovered from COVID-19.

V usage is TRBV6-5 and J usage is TRBJ2-7; no clear D. This CDR3 comprises 14 residues. Germline CDR1 and CDR2: MNHEY and SVGAGI. With 7 bases removed from V and 2 bases from J, the gap between germline ends came to 15 bases. CDR3 DNA: TGTGCCAGCATTTCATTCGGCAGGCCCTACGAGCAGTACTTC. It codes for CASISFGRPYEQYF.

The chain links TRBV4-2 to TRBJ2-1; 15 bases are shared with TRBD2. The CDR3 covers 18 residues. Germline values: CDR1 LGHNA, CDR2 YNFKEQ. Unmatched junction bases numbered 9, after V lost 4 bases and J lost 5 bases. CDR3 sequence reads: CASSPGTSGGPSHNEQFF. The CDR3 DNA sequence: TGTGCCAGCAGCCCGGGGACTAGCGGGGGGCCAAGTCACAATGAGCAGTTCTTC.

The CDR3 nucleotides are TGTGCCAGCAGCGAGGACGGAGGGACTGGAAACACCATATATTTT. Protein: CASSEDGGTGNTIYF. This chain joins TRBV9 and TRBJ1-3; D is unclear. Per germline, CDR1 SGDLS and CDR2 YYNGEE. Trimming took 3 bases from V and 2 from J, leaving 12 bases between them. This CDR3 is built from 15 residues. The variable domain in full, with the rest retrieved from reference TRBV9 and TRBJ1-3, is DSGVTQTPKHLITATGQRVTLRCSPRSGDLSVYWYQQSLDQGLQFLIQYYNGEERAKGNILERFSAQQFPDLHSELNLSSLELGDSALYFCASSEDGGTGNTIYFGEGSWLTVV.

The CDR3 loop is CASSLGQVNQPQHF. The CDR3 DNA sequence: TGTGCCAGCAGCTTGGGCCAGGTGAATCAGCCCCAGCATTTT. This chain connects TRBV5-6 to TRBJ1-5; no firm D call. The germline V gene encodes CDR1 SGHDT and CDR2 YYEEEE. The CDR3 is made up of 14 amino acids. Trimming left V 0 bases short and J 4 bases short, with 8 bases between.

The chain links TRBV6-2 or TRBV6-3 to TRBJ2-6; D is possibly TRBD1 (6 bases). Trimming pared 4 bases from V and 2 bases from J, leaving 9 bases between. Germline values: CDR1 MNHEY, CDR2 SVGEGT. CDR3 size: 15 residues. Here the CDR3 DNA reads TGTGCCAGCAGTTCCTCAGGGGCTGGGGCCAACGTCCTGACTTTC. The encoded protein is CASSSSGAGANVLTF.

V usage is TRBV2 and J usage is TRBJ1-6; D gene unclear. Trimming shortened V by 1 base and J by 6 bases, and 16 bases separated the two germline ends. This CDR3 is built from 17 residues. Germline V lookup: CDR1 SNHLY, CDR2 FYNNEI. The CDR3 DNA is TGTGCCAGCAGTGAAGGGTCAGTTCCCGATCTTAATTCACCCCTCCACTTT. Amino acids: CASSEGSVPDLNSPLHF.

The chain couples TRBV7-8 to TRBJ2-2; 8 bases are shared with TRBD1. Germline lookup yields CDR1 SGHVS and CDR2 FQNEAQ. The CDR3 is 16 residues long. The junction had 5 bases not matched to a gene; V was cut back by 3 bases and J by 2 bases. In DNA, the CDR3 is TGTGCCAGCAGCTTGGGGGGACAGGCCAACACCGGGGAGCTGTTTTTT. It yields the protein CASSLGGQANTGELFF.